Reported below is one T cell receptor beta chain. No antigen is known for it. No clone much larger than this one lies a single base away; base qualities are absent. The donors were healthy, HIV-negative adults who had no recently reported acute infections or vaccinations. Every donor was a Caucasian adult living in Nashville, Tennessee, USA. CD4+ T cells were enriched by magnetic negative selection; naive cells were then positively selected on CD45RA, and the negative fraction formed the memory subset. Blood was obtained by leukapheresis, after which PBMCs were separated by Ficoll-Histopaque density gradient centrifugation and cryopreserved in liquid nitrogen vapor phase. Analytical flow cytometry was used to check the purity and quantity of every magnetically sorted T cell population. From each sorted fraction, genomic DNA was isolated and quantified by UV absorbance on a Nanodrop 2000c. This sample was included in a study of shared clonotypes between healthy human individuals (dated by TCRdb to the early 2020s). Describing the broader study: A couple of women and a few men aged 18 to 49 years were included in the cohort. Per donor, three plates each were used for CD4 naive and CD4 memory, two for CD8 naive, and one for CD8 memory. The study deeply sequenced blood TCR repertoires of five healthy adults to estimate repertoire size and the extent of clonotype sharing between individuals. To increase sequencing depth and limit assay-specific biases, TCR repertoire library preparation and sequencing were carried out by different laboratories using diverse techniques. Per donor, leukapheresis produced somewhere between about 0.94 and 10 billion PBMCs.

Using the deep immunoSEQ assay, TCR CDR3 regions were amplified from genomic DNA by multiplex PCR. Extracted genomic DNA from each cell subset was distributed evenly across all wells of several immunoSEQ 96-well plates, and each plate was treated as a replicate. For sorted subsets, each replicate PCR was loaded with approximately 200 ng genomic DNA, equivalent to 25,000 to 30,000 T cell genomes. The purified libraries were quantified using a Qubit 3.0 fluorometer, sized with a Bioanalyzer 2100, and then quantified again using the KAPA Library Quantification kit. Every immunoSEQ 96-well plate was sequenced on a dedicated single-read 150-cycle Illumina NextSeq 550 flow cell. In the original analysis: Because the immunoSEQ output held only junctional sequences and lacked quality scores, the filtering could not match the filtering applied to full-length reads. Sequences were annotated with PyIR, a Python wrapper for IgBLAST v1.9, using IMGT germline references to assign V/J genes and CDR3. Reads were removed for weak V/J assignments (E-value above 1e-6), missing CDR3, stop codons, out-of-frame junctions, or ambiguous translated residues. V3J clonotypes were defined by identical inferred V gene, J gene, and CDR3 amino acid sequence. Percentage overlap between repertoires was computed as shared unique clonotypes divided by the size of the smaller repertoire. Three approaches were used to assess repertoire richness: RTK rarefaction, the Chao1 estimator, and Recon v2.1 estimates of unobserved clonotypes. OLGA was used to compute generation probabilities for all TCRbeta clonotypes that the gDNA method yielded from a handful of donors. TCRdb limited this immuneACCESS table to in-frame rearrangements with V and J called. A share of clones is missing; checked studies link under half to unresolved V genes, and the rest is unexplained. V and J calls and clone size follow that table, whereas D and trimming were derived from the DNA. The sample table shows around 990,000 clones, and around three quarters are seen once. The ten largest clones capture 0.89% of the sample.

The paper as a whole reports these results and caveats: Larger estimated clonotype richness was generally found for naive subsets than for memory subsets. Based on pairwise subsampling, the degree of clonotype sharing among donors was expected to be affected by sequencing depth. Only blood was sampled, and tissue TCR repertoires likely differ from those in blood. Compared with non-shared clonotypes, the clonotypes found in all four sorted-subset donors had higher generation probabilities. Incomplete sequencing was indicated by rarefaction of sorted-subset datasets, despite the large sequencing depth. Because the study included a small number of donors, the genetic and exposure-history diversity represented was limited. Across a few donors, 4.5% to 6.5% of naive CD4, over 3% of naive CD8, about 2.3% of memory CD4, and under 0.45% of memory CD8 clonotypes were shared.

The CDR3 spans 14 residues, from the cysteine through the phenylalanine. The retained sequence is limited to the CDR3, 42 bases, with the frame set at the first base. CDR1 and CDR2 are drawn from the germline V gene: KGHSH, LQKENI. At the junction V is shortened by 2 bases and J by 6 bases; bases outside the gene matches: 7. The sequence was obtained from a man younger than 35 in good health. Some clones in this sample may be carry-over from other donors' samples. The V and J segments used are TRBV18 and TRBJ2-7, and 7 junction bases match TRBD2. Sequenced material: memory CD4+ T cells from PBMCs. The meaning of the sample's cell subset or site label: CD45RA-negative fraction. In nucleotides, the sequence is TGTGCCAGCTCACCAACTGCCGGGGGGTCCGAGCAGTACTTC. The resulting protein is CASSPTAGGSEQYF.